The rows below give T cell receptor beta chains drawn from one sample of a study of T-cell memory formation after mild COVID-19. TCRdb reanalysed the 5' RACE reads using MiXCR and keeps one entry per CDR3 protein. The sample carries roughly 170,000 distinct CDR3 sequences, around a fifth recorded once. The sample comprised PBMCs or a T cell subset sorted from them (not recorded which). Every receptor here comes from an adult woman who had mild COVID-19 (a few samples of this study predate the infection). Cell type and time point are not known. The CDR3 runs from the conserved cysteine through the conserved F or W. Fields, in order: V gene, J gene, D gene, clone size, CDR3 DNA, CDR3 protein. A D gene is named only where the DNA matches it firmly. Expanded clones are given a class, and other clones once, few, many or no size at all.

>TRBV29-1|TRBJ2-5|.|few
TGCAGCGTTGGCAGAACCCAACAGGGACCACAAGAGACCCAGTACTTC
CSVGRTQQGPQETQYF
>TRBV6-5|TRBJ2-5|.|.
TGTGCCAGCAGTACCGGACAACTTCAAGAGACCCAGTACTTC
CASSTGQLQETQYF
>TRBV3-1|TRBJ2-7|TRBD2|.
TGTGCCAGCAGCCAAGGACTAGCGGGAGGGCCATACGAGCAGTACTTC
CASSQGLAGGPYEQYF
>TRBV19|TRBJ1-1|TRBD1|.
TGTGCCAGTAGTATCTGGGACAGGGGGAACACTGAAGCTTTCTTT
CASSIWDRGNTEAFF
>TRBV12-3/TRBV12-4|TRBJ2-7|.|many
TGTGCCAGCAGTTTATACGGGCAGGGCAACGAGCAGTACTTC
CASSLYGQGNEQYF
>TRBV6-5|TRBJ2-1|.|few
TGTGCCAGCAGTTACTCGGGGGATTTGGGCGAGCAGTTCTTC
CASSYSGDLGEQFF
>TRBV7-9|TRBJ2-1|TRBD2|few
TGTGCCAGCAGCTTCCCAAAGGATGTAGCGGGAAGCTCCTACAATGAGCAGTTCTTC
CASSFPKDVAGSSYNEQFF
>TRBV7-3|TRBJ1-1|.|.
TGTGCCAGCAGCTTAAACAGACCCCTGAGCACTGAAGCTTTCTTT
CASSLNRPLSTEAFF
>TRBV27|TRBJ1-2|.|few
TGTGCCAGCAGTTTACGCAGTAACTATGGCTACACCTTC
CASSLRSNYGYTF
>TRBV7-6|TRBJ2-5|.|few
TGTGCCAGCGCGCAGAACCACCAAGAGACCCAGTACTTC
CASAQNHQETQYF
>TRBV19|TRBJ2-7|.|few
TGTGCCAGTAGCACCCGGGGTCCTACCTACGAGCAGTACTTC
CASSTRGPTYEQYF
>TRBV12-3/TRBV12-4|TRBJ2-1|TRBD1|.
TGTGCCAGCAGGGCTTCGGGACAGGGAGTTGATGAGCAGTTCTTC
CASRASGQGVDEQFF
>TRBV10-2|TRBJ2-3|TRBD2|few
TGCGCCACCGGACTAGGGAGCACAGATACGCAGTATTTT
CATGLGSTDTQYF
>TRBV7-3|TRBJ2-3|TRBD2|few
TGTGCCAGCAGCTCGACGGGGGGACTAGCGGATACGCAGTATTTT
CASSSTGGLADTQYF
>TRBV7-8|TRBJ2-1|.|.
TGTGCCAGCAGCTTAGCGAAAGTAGGTTGGTACAATGAGCAGTTCTTC
CASSLAKVGWYNEQFF
>TRBV7-9|TRBJ1-2|.|.
TGTGCCAGCAGCCTGGGATCATGGACCGGAGGCTATGGCTACACCTTC
CASSLGSWTGGYGYTF
>TRBV4-1|TRBJ1-2|.|few
TGCGCCAGCAGCCAGGAGACAGTGAATGGCTACACCTTC
CASSQETVNGYTF
>TRBV7-3|TRBJ2-3|TRBD2|many
TGTGCCAGCAGCTTGCGAACTAGCGGAGGCACAGATACGCAGTATTTT
CASSLRTSGGTDTQYF
>TRBV29-1|TRBJ2-1|TRBD2|.
TGCAGCGTCCGGTCAGGGGGCGCGTGGACTAGCGGGAAAGGCTCCTACAATGAGCAGTTCTTC
CSVRSGGAWTSGKGSYNEQFF
>TRBV4-1|TRBJ2-3|TRBD1|.
TGCGCCAGCAGCGCCACCGGGACAGGGATTGGTACGCAGTATTTT
CASSATGTGIGTQYF
>TRBV7-8|TRBJ1-5|.|few
TGTGCCAGCAGCTCGGAGGTAGGGGATCAGCCCCAGCATTTT
CASSSEVGDQPQHF
>TRBV15|TRBJ1-1|.|.
TGTGCCACCAGCACAGGGAACACTGAAGCTTTCTTT
CATSTGNTEAFF
>TRBV6-5|TRBJ1-5|.|few
TGTGCCAGCAGAACGACCGACCGGAGTCAGCCCCAGCATTTT
CASRTTDRSQPQHF
>TRBV20-1|TRBJ2-7|.|.
TGCAGTGCTAGAGAAGGGGCTGGCTACGAGCAGTACTTC
CSAREGAGYEQYF
>TRBV7-2|TRBJ2-7|TRBD2|few
TGTGCCAGCACCTTGGGACTAGCGGTCTCCTACGAGCAGTACTTC
CASTLGLAVSYEQYF
>TRBV9|TRBJ1-1|TRBD1|.
TGTGCCAGCAGCGCCTGGACAGGGGGCGAAGGCACTGAAGCTTTCTTT
CASSAWTGGEGTEAFF
>TRBV2|TRBJ1-2|.|few
TGTGCCAGCAGCCAAATAGAGGGGGGCTACTATGGCTACACCTTC
CASSQIEGGYYGYTF
>TRBV24-1|TRBJ2-1|.|once
TGTGCCACCAGTGGTTGGGACTACAATGAGCAGTTCTTC
CATSGWDYNEQFF
>TRBV7-9|TRBJ1-2|.|many
TGTGCCAGCAGCTTTCCGGACACTCGGTCCTATGGCTACACCTTC
CASSFPDTRSYGYTF
>TRBV29-1|TRBJ1-3|.|few
TGCAGCGTCGCTTCGGGAGGGGTCTCTGGAAACACCATATATTTT
CSVASGGVSGNTIYF
>TRBV7-9|TRBJ2-7|.|few
TGTGCCAGCAGCTCCCCCATTGGGCCCGGGGTCCACGAGCAGTACTTC
CASSSPIGPGVHEQYF
>TRBV9|TRBJ2-1|.|.
TGTGCCAGCAGCACCAAGGAGAGGATCTACAATGAGCAGTTCTTC
CASSTKERIYNEQFF
>TRBV6-1|TRBJ1-5|.|.
TGTGCCAGCAGTGGGGACTCTTCGGGGGAGCCCCAGCATTTT
CASSGDSSGEPQHF
>TRBV29-1|TRBJ2-7|.|.
TGCAGCGTTCTGGACGGGAGTTCGCACGAGCAGTACTTC
CSVLDGSSHEQYF
>TRBV9|TRBJ1-1|.|once
TGTGCCAGCAGCCCTCGGGGGGGGTCAAACACTGAAGCTTTCTTT
CASSPRGGSNTEAFF